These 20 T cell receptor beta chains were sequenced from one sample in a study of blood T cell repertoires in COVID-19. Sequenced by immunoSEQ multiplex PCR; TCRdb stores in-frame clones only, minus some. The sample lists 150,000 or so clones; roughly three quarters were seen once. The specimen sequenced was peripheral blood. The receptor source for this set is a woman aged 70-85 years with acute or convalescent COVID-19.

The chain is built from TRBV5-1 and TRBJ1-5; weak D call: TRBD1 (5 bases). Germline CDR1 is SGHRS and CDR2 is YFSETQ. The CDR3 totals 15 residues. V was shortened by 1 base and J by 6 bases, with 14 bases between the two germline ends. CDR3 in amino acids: CASSLFGGGGQPQHF. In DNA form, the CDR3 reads TGCGCCAGCAGCTTGTTTGGGGGAGGAGGTCAGCCCCAGCATTTT.

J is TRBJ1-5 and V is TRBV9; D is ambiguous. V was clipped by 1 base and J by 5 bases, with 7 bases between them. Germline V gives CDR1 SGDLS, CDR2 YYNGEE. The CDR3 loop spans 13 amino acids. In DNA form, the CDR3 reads TGTGCCAGCAGCGTATCTGGCCATCAGCCCCAGCATTTT. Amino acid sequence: CASSVSGHQPQHF.

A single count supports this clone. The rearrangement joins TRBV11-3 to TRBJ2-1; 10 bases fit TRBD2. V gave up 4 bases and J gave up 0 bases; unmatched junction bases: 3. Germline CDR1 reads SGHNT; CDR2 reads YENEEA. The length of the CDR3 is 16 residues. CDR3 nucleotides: TGTGCCAGCAGCTCTAGCGGGAGAGGCTCCTACAATGAGCAGTTCTTC. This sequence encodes CASSSSGRGSYNEQFF. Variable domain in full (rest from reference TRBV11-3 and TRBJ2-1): EAGVVQSPRYKIIEKKQPVAFWCNPISGHNTLYWYLQNLGQGPELLIRYENEEAVDDSQLPKDRFSAERLKGVDSTLKIQPAELGDSAVYLCASSSSGRGSYNEQFFGPGTRLTVL.

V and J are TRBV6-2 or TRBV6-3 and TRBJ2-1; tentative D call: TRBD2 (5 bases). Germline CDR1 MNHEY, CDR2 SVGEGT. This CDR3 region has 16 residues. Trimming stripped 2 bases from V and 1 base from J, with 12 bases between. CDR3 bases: TGTGCCAGCAGTTACCTTAGCGAACCGTCCTACAATGAGCAGTTCTTC. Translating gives CASSYLSEPSYNEQFF.

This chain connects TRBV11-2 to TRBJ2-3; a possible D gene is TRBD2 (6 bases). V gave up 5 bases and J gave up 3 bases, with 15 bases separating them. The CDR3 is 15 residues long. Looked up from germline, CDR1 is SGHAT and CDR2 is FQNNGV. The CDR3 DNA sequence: TGTGCCAGCAGCCCGGGACTGATGGGTACAGATACGCAGTATTTT. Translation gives CASSPGLMGTDTQYF.

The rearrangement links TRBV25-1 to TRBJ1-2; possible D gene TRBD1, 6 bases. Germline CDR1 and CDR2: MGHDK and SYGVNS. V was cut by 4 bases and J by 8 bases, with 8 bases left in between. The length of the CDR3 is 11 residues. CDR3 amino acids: CASSGGGGYTF. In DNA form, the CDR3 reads TGTGCCAGCAGTGGAGGGGGAGGCTACACCTTC.

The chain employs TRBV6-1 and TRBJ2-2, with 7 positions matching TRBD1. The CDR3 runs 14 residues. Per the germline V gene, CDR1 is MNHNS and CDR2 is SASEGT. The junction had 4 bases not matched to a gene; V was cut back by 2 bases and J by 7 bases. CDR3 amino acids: CASSELTGIGELFF. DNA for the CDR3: TGTGCCAGCAGTGAACTGACAGGGATCGGGGAGCTGTTTTTT.

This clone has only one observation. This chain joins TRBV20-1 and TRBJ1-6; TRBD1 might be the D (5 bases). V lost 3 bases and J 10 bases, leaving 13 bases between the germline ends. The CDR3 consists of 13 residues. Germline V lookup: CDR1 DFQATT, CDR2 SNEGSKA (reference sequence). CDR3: CSASRGGYSPLHF. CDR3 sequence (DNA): TGCAGTGCTAGTAGGGGTGGCTACTCACCCCTCCACTTT.

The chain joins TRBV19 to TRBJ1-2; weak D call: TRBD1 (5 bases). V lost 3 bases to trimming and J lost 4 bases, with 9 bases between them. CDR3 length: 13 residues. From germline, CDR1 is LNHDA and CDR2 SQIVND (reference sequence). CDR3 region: CASSMGGSYGYTF. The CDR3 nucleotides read TGTGCCAGTAGTATGGGGGGATCCTATGGCTACACCTTC.

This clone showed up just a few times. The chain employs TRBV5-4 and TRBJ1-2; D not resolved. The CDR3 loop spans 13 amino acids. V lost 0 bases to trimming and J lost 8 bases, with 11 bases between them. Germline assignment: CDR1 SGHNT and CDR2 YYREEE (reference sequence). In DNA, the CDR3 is TGTGCCAGCAGCTTGGTTCCGGCGGAAGGCTACACCTTC. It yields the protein CASSLVPAEGYTF.

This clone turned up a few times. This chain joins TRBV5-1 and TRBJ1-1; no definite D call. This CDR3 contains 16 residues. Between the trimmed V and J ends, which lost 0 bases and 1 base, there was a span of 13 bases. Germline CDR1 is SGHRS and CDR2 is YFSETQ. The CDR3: CASSLGSGSWNTEAFF. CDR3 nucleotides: TGCGCCAGCAGCTTGGGGAGCGGGAGTTGGAACACTGAAGCTTTCTTT.

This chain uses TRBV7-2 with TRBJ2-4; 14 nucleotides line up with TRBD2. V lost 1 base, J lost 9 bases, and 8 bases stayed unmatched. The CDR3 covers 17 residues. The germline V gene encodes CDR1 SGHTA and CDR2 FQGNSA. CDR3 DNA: TGTGCCAGCAGCTTAGATATAGGACTAGCGGGAGGAGGCATTCAGTACTTC. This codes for CASSLDIGLAGGGIQYF.

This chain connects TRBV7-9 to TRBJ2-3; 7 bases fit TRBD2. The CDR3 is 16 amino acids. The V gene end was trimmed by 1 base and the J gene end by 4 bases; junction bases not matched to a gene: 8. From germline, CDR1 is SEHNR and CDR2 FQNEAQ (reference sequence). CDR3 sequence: CASSLGGGRRADTQYF. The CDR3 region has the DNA TGTGCCAGCAGCTTAGGAGGCGGGAGAAGGGCAGATACGCAGTATTTT.

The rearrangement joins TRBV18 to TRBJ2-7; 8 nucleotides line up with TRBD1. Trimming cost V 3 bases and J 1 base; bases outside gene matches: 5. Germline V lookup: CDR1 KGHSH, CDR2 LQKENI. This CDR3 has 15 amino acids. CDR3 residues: CASSPMDRESYEQYF. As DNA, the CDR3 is TGTGCCAGCTCACCCATGGACAGGGAATCCTACGAGCAGTACTTC.

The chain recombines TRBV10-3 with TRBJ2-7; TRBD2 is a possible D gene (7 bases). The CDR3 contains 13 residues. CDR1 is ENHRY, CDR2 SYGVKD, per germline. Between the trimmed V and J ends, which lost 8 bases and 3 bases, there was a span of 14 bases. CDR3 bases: TGTGCCATCGCGGGGGCCCAGGGCTACGAGCAGTACTTC. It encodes CAIAGAQGYEQYF.

The CDR3 DNA is TGTGCCAGCAGCTTGGTTCTTAACAATGAGCAGTTCTTC. Translating it yields CASSLVLNNEQFF. The gene calls are TRBV5-4 and TRBJ2-1; no clear D. The V end was cut by 0 bases, the J end by 5 bases, with 6 bases between. This CDR3 comprises 13 residues. Germline CDR1 is SGHNT and CDR2 is YYREEE (reference sequence). Full variable domain (missing parts from reference TRBV5-4 and TRBJ2-1): ETGVTQSPTHLIKTRGQQVTLRCSSQSGHNTVSWYQQALGQGPQFIFQYYREEENGRGNFPPRFSGLQFPNYSSELNVNALELDDSALYLCASSLVLNNEQFFGPGTRLTVL.

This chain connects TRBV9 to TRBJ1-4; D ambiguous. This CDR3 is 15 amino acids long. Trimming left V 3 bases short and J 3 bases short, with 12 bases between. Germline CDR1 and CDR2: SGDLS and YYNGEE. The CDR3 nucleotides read TGTGCCAGCAGCGGAGGTCAGCAGCCTAATGAAAAACTGTTTTTT. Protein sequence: CASSGGQQPNEKLFF.

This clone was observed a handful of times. CDR3 nucleotide sequence: TGTGCCAGCAGCTCGGGACAGGGAGGCGGCTACACCTTC. Residues: CASSSGQGGGYTF. V usage is TRBV7-2 and J usage is TRBJ1-2; 9 nucleotides match TRBD1. Germline trimming cut 4 bases from V and 8 bases from J; bases unmatched to any gene: 5. Germline CDR1 reads SGHTA; CDR2 reads FQGNSA. This CDR3 is 13 amino acids long.

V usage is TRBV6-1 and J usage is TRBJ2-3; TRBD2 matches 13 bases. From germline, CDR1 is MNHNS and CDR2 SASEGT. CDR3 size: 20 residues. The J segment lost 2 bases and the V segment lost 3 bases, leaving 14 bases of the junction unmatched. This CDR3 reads CASSDPRPTGLAGATDTQYF. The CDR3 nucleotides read TGTGCCAGCAGTGACCCTCGGCCTACAGGACTAGCGGGAGCCACAGATACGCAGTATTTT.

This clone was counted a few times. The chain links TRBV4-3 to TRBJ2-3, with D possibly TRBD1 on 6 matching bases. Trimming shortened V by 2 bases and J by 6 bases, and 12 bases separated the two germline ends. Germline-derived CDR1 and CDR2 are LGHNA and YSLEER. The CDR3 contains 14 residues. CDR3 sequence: CASSQTTGLDTQYF. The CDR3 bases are TGCGCCAGCAGCCAAACGACAGGCCTGGATACGCAGTATTTT.